These 7 T cell receptor beta chains share one sample of origin, sequenced in a study of cytotoxic CD8 clonotypes in ibrutinib-treated CLL. Assay used: immunoSEQ multiplex PCR; TCRdb lists only in-frame clones, some missing. The sample holds 300,000 to 350,000 clones, roughly 85% seen once. This sample comprised PBMCs, obtained before ibrutinib treatment. The receptors come from a human donor with chronic lymphocytic leukemia.

This clone was observed a handful of times. The genes are TRBV25-1 and TRBJ1-3; D is perhaps TRBD1 (5 bases). This CDR3 contains 15 residues. The V end was cut by 8 bases, the J end by 4 bases, with 18 bases between. Germline CDR1 reads MGHDK; CDR2 reads SYGVNS. The CDR3 here is CASGAPPSSGNTIYF. The CDR3 bases are TGTGCCAGCGGGGCACCTCCGTCATCGGGAAACACCATATATTTT.

The chain links TRBV7-8 to TRBJ2-6; D is unclear. This CDR3 region has 17 residues. V was shortened by 3 bases and J by 2 bases, with 14 bases between the two germline ends. Germline CDR1 SGHVS, CDR2 FQNEAQ. The CDR3 region has the DNA TGTGCCAGCAGCTTCGCGGCCGACTTTACTGGGGCCAACGTCCTGACTTTC. It yields the protein CASSFAADFTGANVLTF.

The chain links TRBV6-1 to TRBJ2-1, with D possibly called TRBD1 or TRBD2 (5 bases each). Between the trimmed V and J ends, which lost 7 bases and 1 base, there was a span of 11 bases. The CDR3 contains 14 residues. Per the germline V gene, CDR1 is MNHNS and CDR2 is SASEGT. CDR3 coding DNA: TGTGCCAGCATGGGGGAAGGATCCTACAATGAGCAGTTCTTC. It encodes CASMGEGSYNEQFF.

The chain carries TRBV18 and TRBJ1-5; no clear D gene. The V gene's germline CDR1 is KGHSH and CDR2 LQKENI. Trimming left V 6 bases short and J 1 base short, with 13 bases between. This CDR3 spans 15 amino acids. The CDR3 nucleotides read TGTGCCAGCTCCCTCACGGCGGGGAGCAATCAGCCCCAGCATTTT. It codes for CASSLTAGSNQPQHF.

V gene TRBV21-1 combines with J gene TRBJ2-7; TRBD1, the D gene given by the table, was not confirmed from the DNA. TRBV21-1 constitutes a pseudogene. The CDR3 has 9 residues. This CDR3 reads CAGTGEQYF. CDR3 bases: TGTGCCGGAACAGGAGAGCAGTACTTC.

The genes are TRBV4-3 and TRBJ2-6; D ambiguous. The CDR3 is 21 residues long. Germline-derived CDR1 and CDR2 are LGHNA and YSLEER. V lost 0 bases to trimming and J lost 0 bases, with 21 bases between them. Written as DNA, the CDR3 is TGCGCCAGCAGCCAAGAACTCCGAACATGGCTCCACCGCTCTGGGGCCAACGTCCTGACTTTC. Amino acids: CASSQELRTWLHRSGANVLTF.

This clone showed up many times. The same CDR3 arises from other DNA sequences in this sample as well. This sequence joins TRBV4-3 and TRBJ2-7, with TRBD2 identical over 12 bases. Germline-derived CDR1 and CDR2 are LGHNA and YSLEER. CDR3 length: 15 amino acids. Losses at the gene ends were 1 base for V and 2 bases for J; bases not matched to a gene: 0. In DNA form, the CDR3 reads TGCGCCAGCAGCCAAGGACTAGCGGGAGCCTACGAGCAGTACTTC. It yields the protein CASSQGLAGAYEQYF.